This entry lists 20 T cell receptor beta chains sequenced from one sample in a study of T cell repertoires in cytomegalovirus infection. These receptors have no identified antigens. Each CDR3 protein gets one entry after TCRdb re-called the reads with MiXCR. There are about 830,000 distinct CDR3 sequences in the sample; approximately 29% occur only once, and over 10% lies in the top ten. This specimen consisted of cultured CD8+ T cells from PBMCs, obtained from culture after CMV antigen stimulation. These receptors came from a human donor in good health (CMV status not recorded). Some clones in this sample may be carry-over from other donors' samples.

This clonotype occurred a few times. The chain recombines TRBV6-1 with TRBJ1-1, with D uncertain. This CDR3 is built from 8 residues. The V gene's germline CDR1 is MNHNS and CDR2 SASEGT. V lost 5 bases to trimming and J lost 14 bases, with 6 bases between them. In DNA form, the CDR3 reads TGTGCCAGCAGTCTTAAGTTCTTT. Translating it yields CASSLKFF.

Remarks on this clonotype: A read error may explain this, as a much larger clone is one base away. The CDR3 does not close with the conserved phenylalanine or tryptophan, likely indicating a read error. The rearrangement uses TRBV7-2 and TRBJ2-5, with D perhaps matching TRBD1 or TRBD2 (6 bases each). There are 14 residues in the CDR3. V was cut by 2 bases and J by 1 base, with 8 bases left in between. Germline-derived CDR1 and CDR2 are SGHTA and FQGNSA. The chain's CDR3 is CASSLPGAQETQYS. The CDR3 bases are TGTGCCAGCAGCTTACCGGGGGCCCAAGAGACCCAGTACTCC.

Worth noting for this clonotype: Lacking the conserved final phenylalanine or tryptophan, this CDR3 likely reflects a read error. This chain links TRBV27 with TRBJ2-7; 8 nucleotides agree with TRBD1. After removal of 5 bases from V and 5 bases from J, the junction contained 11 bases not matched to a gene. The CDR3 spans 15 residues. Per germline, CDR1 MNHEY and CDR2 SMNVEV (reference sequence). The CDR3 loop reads CASSGTHRGNDEQYL. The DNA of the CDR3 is TGTGCCAGCAGTGGTACCCACAGGGGGAACGACGAGCAGTACCTC.

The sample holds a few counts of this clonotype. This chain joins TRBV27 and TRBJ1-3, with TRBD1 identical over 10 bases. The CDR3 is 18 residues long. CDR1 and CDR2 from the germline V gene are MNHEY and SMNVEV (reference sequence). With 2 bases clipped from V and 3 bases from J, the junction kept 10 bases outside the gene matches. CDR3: CASSLTTGTGDFGNTIYF. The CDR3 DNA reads TGTGCCAGCAGTTTAACGACCGGGACAGGGGACTTTGGAAACACCATATATTTT.

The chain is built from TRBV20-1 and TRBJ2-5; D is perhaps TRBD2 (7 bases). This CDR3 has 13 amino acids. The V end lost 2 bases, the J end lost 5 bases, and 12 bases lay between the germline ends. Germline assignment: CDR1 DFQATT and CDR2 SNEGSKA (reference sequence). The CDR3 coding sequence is TGCAGTGCTAGAAGGGGGGGCCCCGAGACCCAGTACTTC. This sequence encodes CSARRGGPETQYF.

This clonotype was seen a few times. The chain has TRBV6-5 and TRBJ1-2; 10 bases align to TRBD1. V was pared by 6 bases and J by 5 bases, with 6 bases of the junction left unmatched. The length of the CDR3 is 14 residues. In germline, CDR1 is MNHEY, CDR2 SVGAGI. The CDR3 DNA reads TGTGCCAGCAGCTCCCGGGACAGGGGATATGGCTACACCTTC. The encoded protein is CASSSRDRGYGYTF.

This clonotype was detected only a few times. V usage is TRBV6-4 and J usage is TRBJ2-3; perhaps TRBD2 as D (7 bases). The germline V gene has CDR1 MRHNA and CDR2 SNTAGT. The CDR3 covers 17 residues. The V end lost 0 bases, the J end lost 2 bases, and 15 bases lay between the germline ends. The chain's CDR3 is CASSDSSMAGATDTQYF. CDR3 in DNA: TGTGCCAGCAGTGACTCGTCTATGGCGGGGGCCACAGATACGCAGTATTTT.

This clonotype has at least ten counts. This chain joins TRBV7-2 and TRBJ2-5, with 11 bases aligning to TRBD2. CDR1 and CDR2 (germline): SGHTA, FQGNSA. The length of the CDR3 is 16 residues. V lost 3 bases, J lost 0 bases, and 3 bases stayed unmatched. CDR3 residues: CASSFRLAGYQETQYF. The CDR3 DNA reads TGTGCCAGCAGCTTTCGACTAGCGGGGTACCAAGAGACCCAGTACTTC. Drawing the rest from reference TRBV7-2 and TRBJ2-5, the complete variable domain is GAGVSQSPSNKVTEKGKDVELRCDPISGHTALYWYRQSLGQGLEFLIYFQGNSAPDKSGLPSDRFSAERTGGSVSTLTIQRTQQEDSAVYLCASSFRLAGYQETQYFGPGTRLLVL.

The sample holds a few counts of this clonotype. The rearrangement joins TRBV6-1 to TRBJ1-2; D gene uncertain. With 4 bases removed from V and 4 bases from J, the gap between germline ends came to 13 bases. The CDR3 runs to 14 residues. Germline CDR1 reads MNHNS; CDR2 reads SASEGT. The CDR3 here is CASSAMVHSYGYTF. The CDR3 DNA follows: TGTGCCAGCAGTGCCATGGTTCACAGCTATGGCTACACCTTC.

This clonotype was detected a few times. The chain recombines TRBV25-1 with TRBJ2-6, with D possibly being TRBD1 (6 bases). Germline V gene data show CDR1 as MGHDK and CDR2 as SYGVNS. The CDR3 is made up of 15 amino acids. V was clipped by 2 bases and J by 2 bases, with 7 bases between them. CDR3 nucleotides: TGTGCCAGCAGTGAAGGGGGCCCTGGGGCCAACGTCCTGACTTTC. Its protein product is CASSEGGPGANVLTF.

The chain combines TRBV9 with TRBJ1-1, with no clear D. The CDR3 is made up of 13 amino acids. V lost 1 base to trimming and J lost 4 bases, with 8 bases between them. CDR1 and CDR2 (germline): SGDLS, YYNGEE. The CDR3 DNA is TGTGCCAGCAGCGTATTAGGGAGCACTGAAGCTTTCTTT. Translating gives CASSVLGSTEAFF.

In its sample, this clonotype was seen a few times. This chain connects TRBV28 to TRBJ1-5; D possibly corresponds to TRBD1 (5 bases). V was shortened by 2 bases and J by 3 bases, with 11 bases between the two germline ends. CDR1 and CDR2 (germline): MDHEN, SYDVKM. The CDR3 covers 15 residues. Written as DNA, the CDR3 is TGTGCCAGCAGTTTAATTGGGGGTCCCAATCAGCCCCAGCATTTT. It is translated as CASSLIGGPNQPQHF. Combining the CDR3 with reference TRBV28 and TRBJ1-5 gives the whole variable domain DVKVTQSSRYLVKRTGEKVFLECVQDMDHENMFWYRQDPGLGLRLIYFSYDVKMKEKGDIPEGYSVSREKKERFSLILESASTNQTSMYLCASSLIGGPNQPQHFGDGTRLSIL.

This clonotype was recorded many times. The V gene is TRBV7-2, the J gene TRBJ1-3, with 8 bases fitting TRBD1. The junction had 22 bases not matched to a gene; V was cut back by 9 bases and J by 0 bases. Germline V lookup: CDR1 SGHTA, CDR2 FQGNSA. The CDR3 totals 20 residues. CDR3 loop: CARMGGAARDRFPSGNTIYF. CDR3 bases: TGTGCCAGGATGGGTGGAGCAGCTCGGGACAGGTTCCCCTCTGGAAACACCATATATTTT.

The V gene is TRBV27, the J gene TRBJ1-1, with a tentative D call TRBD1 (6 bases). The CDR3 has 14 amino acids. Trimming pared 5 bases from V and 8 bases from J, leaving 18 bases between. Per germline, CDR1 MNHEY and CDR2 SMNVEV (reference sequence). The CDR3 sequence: CASSRPTGIEEAFF. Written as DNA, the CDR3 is TGTGCCAGCAGTCGACCTACAGGGATAGAAGAAGCTTTCTTT.

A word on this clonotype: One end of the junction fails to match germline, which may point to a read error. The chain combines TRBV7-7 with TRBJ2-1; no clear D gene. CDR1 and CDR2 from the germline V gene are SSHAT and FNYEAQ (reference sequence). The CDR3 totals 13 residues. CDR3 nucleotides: TGTGCTAGCAGCTCGCGACCTGGGAATGAGCAGTTCTTC. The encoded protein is CASSSRPGNEQFF.

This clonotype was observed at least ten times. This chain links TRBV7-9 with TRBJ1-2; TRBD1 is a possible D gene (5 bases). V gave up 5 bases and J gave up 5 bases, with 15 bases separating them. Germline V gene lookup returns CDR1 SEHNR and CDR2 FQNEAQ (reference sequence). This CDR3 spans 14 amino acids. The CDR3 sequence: CASSGPGLGYGYTF. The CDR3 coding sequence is TGTGCCAGCAGCGGACCAGGGTTAGGGTATGGCTACACCTTC.

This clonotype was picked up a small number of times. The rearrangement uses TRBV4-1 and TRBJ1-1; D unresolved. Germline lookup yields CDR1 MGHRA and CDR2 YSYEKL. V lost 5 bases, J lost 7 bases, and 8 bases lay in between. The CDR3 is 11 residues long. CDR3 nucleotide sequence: TGCGCCAGCAGCACAAGAGTTGAAGCTTTCTTT. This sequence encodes CASSTRVEAFF.

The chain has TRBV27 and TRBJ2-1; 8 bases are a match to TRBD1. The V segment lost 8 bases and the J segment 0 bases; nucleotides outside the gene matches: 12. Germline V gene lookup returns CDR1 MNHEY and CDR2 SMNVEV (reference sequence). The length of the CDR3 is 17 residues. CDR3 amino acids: CASRRDRLGSSYNEQFF. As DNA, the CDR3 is TGTGCCAGCCGAAGGGACAGGCTGGGGAGCTCCTACAATGAGCAGTTCTTC.

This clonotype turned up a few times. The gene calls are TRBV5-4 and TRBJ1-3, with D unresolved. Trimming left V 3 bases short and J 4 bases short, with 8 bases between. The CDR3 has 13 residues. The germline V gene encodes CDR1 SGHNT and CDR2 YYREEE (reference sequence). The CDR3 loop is CASSSSLGNTIYF. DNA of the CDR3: TGTGCCAGCAGCTCCAGCCTGGGAAACACCATATATTTT.

CDR3 residues: CASSLSGGISTDTQYF. DNA of the CDR3: TGCGCCAGCAGCCTTAGCGGGGGGATTAGCACAGATACGCAGTATTTT. V and J are TRBV4-1 and TRBJ2-3, with 10 nucleotides matching TRBD2. Looked up from germline, CDR1 is MGHRA and CDR2 is YSYEKL. Germline trimming cut 4 bases from V and 0 bases from J; bases unmatched to any gene: 4. CDR3 length: 16 residues.